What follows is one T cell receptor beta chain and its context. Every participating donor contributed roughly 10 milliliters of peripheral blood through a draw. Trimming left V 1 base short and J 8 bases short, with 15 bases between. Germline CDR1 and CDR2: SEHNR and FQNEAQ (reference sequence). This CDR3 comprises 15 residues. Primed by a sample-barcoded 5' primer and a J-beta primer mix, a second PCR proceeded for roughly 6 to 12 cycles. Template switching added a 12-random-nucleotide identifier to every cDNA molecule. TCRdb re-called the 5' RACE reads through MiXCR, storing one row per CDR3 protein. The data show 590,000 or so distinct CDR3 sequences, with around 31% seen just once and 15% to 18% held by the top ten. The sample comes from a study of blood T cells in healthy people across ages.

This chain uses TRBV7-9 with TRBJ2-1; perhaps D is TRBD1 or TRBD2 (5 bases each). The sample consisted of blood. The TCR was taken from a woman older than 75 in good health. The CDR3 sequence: CASSLVTGGGDEQFF. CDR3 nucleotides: TGTGCCAGCAGCTTAGTCACAGGAGGTGGGGATGAGCAGTTCTTC. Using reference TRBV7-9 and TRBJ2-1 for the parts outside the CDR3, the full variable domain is DTGVSQNPRHKITKRGQNVTFRCDPISEHNRLYWYRQTLGQGPEFLTYFQNEAQLEKSRLLSDRFSAERPKGSFSTLEIQRTEQGDSAMYLCASSLVTGGGDEQFFGPGTRLTVL.